This T cell receptor beta chain was sequenced during a study of control samples from healthy donors and cancer patients. Data came from immunoSEQ multiplex PCR; TCRdb stores just in-frame clones and leaves some out. The table lists around 50,000 clones, around 95% of them singletons. The sequenced sample consisted of blood. The TCR comes from a woman under 40 in good health.

The CDR3, as DNA: TGTGCCAGCTTGTTAAGGAACACCGGGGAGCTGTTTTTT. Translation: CASLLRNTGELFF. The J gene is TRBJ2-2, the V gene TRBV7-2; D unresolved. This CDR3 region has 13 residues. The germline V gene encodes CDR1 SGHTA and CDR2 FQGNSA. V was cut by 8 bases and J by 1 base, with 8 bases left in between. The entire variable domain, with the rest obtained from reference TRBV7-2 and TRBJ2-2, is as follows: GAGVSQSPSNKVTEKGKDVELRCDPISGHTALYWYRQSLGQGLEFLIYFQGNSAPDKSGLPSDRFSAERTGGSVSTLTIQRTQQEDSAVYLCASLLRNTGELFFGEGSRLTVL.